This T cell receptor beta chain was retrieved from a study of blood T cell repertoires in COVID-19 (dated by TCRdb to about 2020). At the level of the whole study: Samples from collaborators originated in the United States, Italy and Spain and spanned both the acute and convalescent phases of COVID-19. The prospective study material was composed of cDNA or gDNA derived from T cells, B-cell-depleted T cells, or PBMCs. Subjects who had been exposed to COVID-19, were actively infected with it, or had recovered from it provided the deeply sampled blood TCRbeta repertoires that made up the dataset. The repertoires were released in a freely available public database intended as a resource for research on the immune response to SARS-CoV-2. The samples were drawn from two sources: the first 160 participants of the ongoing ImmuneRACE study, and 1,200 or so subjects contributed by 6 global collaborators. Sample metadata almost always included a de-identified subject ID, COVID-19 status, age in years and sex. HLA class I and class II types, where available, came from metadata supplied by the sample provider rather than from assay-based typing. Broader findings and caveats from the paper: How much clinical and demographic metadata was included differed by source and by participant, and the metadata was provided uncurated.

Trimming removed 2 bases from V and 3 bases from J; the gene matches leave 2 bases unexplained. The CDR3, from cysteine to phenylalanine, totals 14 residues. Only CDR3 DNA remains: 42 bases, in frame from the first base. CDR1 and CDR2 are read off the germline V gene (reference sequence) as MNHNY and SVGAGI. In regard to this clone: Its antigen remains undetermined. One base away there is no much larger clone; base qualities are not given.

The immunoSEQ Assay, a bias-controlled multiplex PCR, was used to amplify TCRbeta CDR3 regions from genomic DNA. Per the source publication's procedure: The number of nucleated cells in each sample was estimated from the amplification of reference gene primers within the assay. To quantify the absolute abundance of each unique TCRbeta CDR3 rearrangement, sequence reads were collapsed and filtered. For each sample, productive Simpson clonality was calculated by taking the square root of Simpson's diversity index across productive rearrangements. Drawn from immuneACCESS, this table holds only the in-frame rearrangements with V and J called that TCRdb kept. Clones are partly lost; checked studies trace under half to an unresolved V gene and leave the rest unexplained. The V and J calls and clone size come from that table; D and trimming were worked out from the DNA. The sample table lists around 100,000 clones, 90% to 95% of them with a count of one. Jointly, the top ten make up roughly 17% of the sample.

The collaborating institutions used their own protocols to collect whole blood in K2EDTA tubes. For TCRbeta analysis, collaborator samples were shipped as frozen whole blood, as isolated PBMCs, or as DNA extracted from either sample type. Specimen: peripheral blood. The chain is encoded by TRBV6-6 joined to TRBJ2-7; 9 bases in the middle match TRBD1. This clonotype was obtained from a man between 50 and 59 years old with acute or convalescent COVID-19. The nucleotide sequence reads TGTGCCAGCAGTTACCGGACAGGGGTCTACGAGCAGTACTTC. Its product reads: CASSYRTGVYEQYF.